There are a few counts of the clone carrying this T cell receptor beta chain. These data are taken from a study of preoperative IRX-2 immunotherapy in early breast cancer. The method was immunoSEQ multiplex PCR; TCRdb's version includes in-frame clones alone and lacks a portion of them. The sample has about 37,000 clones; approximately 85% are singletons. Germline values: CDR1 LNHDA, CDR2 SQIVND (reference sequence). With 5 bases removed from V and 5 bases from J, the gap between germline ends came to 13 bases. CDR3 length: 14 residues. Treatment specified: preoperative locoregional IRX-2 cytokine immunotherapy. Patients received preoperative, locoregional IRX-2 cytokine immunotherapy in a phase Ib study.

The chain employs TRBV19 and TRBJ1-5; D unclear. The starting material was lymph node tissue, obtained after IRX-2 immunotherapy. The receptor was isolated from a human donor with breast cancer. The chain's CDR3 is CASSSGRLHQPQHF. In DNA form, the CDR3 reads TGTGCCAGTAGTTCCGGACGGCTCCATCAGCCCCAGCATTTT.